This TCR beta chain was profiled in a study of post-analysis software for immune sequencing data. Study observations and caveats: TRBV5-6, TRBV5-1 and TRBV20-1 belonged to a set of about five TRBV segments that were more frequent in patients than controls.

Prepared TCR beta cDNA libraries contained unique molecular identifiers. Input amounts of about 0.85 to 11 million T cells were used. These gave approximately 500,000 cDNA molecules, so each molecule approximated one T cell. Each CDR3 protein gets one entry after TCRdb re-called the PCR reads with MiXCR. The table shows about 460,000 distinct CDR3 sequences, with roughly 45% occurring only once. Points on this clonotype: Its antigen is currently unknown. The junction and the germline gene differ at one end; a read error may be behind it.

Germline V gives CDR1 KGHSH, CDR2 LQKENI. This CDR3 has 15 residues. The sample taken for sequencing was blood. This TCR was recovered from a girl under 18 with multiple sclerosis. This rearrangement joins TRBV18 to TRBJ2-3; weak D call: TRBD2 (6 bases). CDR3: CASPPGAGTTDTQYF. DNA of the CDR3: TGTGCCAGCCCACCGGGCGCGGGAACCACAGATACGCAGTATTTT. Looking up the rest from reference TRBV18 and TRBJ2-3 gives the full variable domain: NAGVMQNPRHLVRRRGQEARLRCSPMKGHSHVYWYRQLPEEGLKFMVYLQKENIIDESGMPKERFSAEFPKEGPSILRIQQVVRGDSAAYFCASPPGAGTTDTQYFGPGTRLTVL.